This T cell receptor beta chain was found in a study of blood T cells in healthy people across ages. This CDR3 contains 14 residues. Germline lookup yields CDR1 MNHEY and CDR2 SMNVEV (reference sequence). The V gene lost 8 bases and the J gene lost 4 bases, with 15 bases spanning the gap. This clonotype was recorded a few times. Its antigen remains unknown. Overall study results and limits: One million T cells yielded diversity estimates that were considered underestimates. Possibly, changes in expanded clonotypes were confounded because donor CMV status was unknown. Getting older went along with TCR beta diversity per million T cells dropping roughly linearly.

Then a second PCR, running roughly 7 to 11 cycles, was carried out with a sample-barcoded 5' primer and a J-beta primer mix. TCRdb re-called the 5' RACE reads through MiXCR, storing one row per CDR3 protein. The profile shows 1.4 million or so distinct CDR3 sequences, approximately 39% of them singletons. This sequence was found in a woman under 30 in good health. The chain carries TRBV27 and TRBJ2-1; D may be TRBD1 (5 bases). Sample: blood. CDR3 loop: CASSLGPEYNEQFF. For the CDR3, the DNA is TGTGCCAGCTCCCTGGGGCCGGAATACAATGAGCAGTTCTTC.